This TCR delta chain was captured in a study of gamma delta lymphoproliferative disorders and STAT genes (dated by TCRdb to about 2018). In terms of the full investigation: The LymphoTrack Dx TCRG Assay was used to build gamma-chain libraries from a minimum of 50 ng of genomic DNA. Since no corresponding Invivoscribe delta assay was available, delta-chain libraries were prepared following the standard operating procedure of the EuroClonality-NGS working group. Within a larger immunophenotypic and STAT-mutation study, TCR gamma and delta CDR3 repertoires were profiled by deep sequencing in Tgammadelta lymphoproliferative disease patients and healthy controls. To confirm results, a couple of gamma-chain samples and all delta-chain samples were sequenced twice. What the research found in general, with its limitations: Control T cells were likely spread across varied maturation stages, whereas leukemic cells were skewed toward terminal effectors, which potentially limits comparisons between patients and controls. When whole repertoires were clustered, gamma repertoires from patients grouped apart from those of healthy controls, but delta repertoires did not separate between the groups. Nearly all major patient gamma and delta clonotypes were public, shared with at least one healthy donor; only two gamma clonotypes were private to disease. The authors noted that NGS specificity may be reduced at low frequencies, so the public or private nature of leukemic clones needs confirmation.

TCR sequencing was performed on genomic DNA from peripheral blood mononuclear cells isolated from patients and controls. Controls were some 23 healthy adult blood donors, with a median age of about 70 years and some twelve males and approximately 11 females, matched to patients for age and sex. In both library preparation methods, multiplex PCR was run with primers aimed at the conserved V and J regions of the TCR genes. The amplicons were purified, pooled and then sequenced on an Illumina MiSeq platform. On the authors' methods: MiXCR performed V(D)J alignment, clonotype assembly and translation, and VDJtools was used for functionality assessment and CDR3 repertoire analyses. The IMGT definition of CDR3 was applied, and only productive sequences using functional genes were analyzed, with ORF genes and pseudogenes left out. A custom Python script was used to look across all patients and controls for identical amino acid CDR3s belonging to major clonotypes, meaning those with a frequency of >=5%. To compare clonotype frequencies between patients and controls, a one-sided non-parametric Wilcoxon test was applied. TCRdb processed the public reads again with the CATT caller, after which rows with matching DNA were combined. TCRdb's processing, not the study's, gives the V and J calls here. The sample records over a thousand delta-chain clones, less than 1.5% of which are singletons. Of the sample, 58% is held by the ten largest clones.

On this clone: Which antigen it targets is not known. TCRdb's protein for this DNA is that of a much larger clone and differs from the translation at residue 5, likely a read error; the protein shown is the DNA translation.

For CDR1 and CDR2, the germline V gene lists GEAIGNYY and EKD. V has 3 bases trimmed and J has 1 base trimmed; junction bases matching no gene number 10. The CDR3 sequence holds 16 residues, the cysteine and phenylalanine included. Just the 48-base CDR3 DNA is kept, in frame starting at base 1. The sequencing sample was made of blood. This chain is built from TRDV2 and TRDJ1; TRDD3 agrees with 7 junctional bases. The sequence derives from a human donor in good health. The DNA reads TGTGCCTGTGACGCCGGCTGGGGGGTCACCACCGATAAACTCATCTTT. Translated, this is CACDAGWGVTTDKLIF.